A single sample is the source of the 23 T cell receptor beta chains below, sequenced in a study of blood T cells in healthy people across ages. Then a second PCR, running about 6 to 12 cycles, was carried out with a sample-barcoded 5' primer and a J-beta primer mix. Using its own MiXCR run on the 5' RACE reads, TCRdb lists one record per CDR3 protein. The sample carries 1.5 million to 1.9 million distinct CDR3 sequences, approximately 39% recorded once. The sequenced sample was blood. These receptors originate from a woman in her late teens or twenties in good health.

V and J are TRBV10-3 and TRBJ2-1; the D is unclear. This CDR3 has 12 amino acids. CDR1 is ENHRY and CDR2 is SYGVKD in the germline V gene. V lost 5 bases to trimming and J lost 5 bases, with 7 bases between them. The CDR3 sequence: CAISNSNNEQFF. The CDR3 DNA follows: TGTGCCATCAGTAACAGTAACAATGAGCAGTTCTTC.

The chain links TRBV28 to TRBJ1-5; no definite D call. V was trimmed by 3 bases and J by 6 bases, leaving 3 bases between them. The CDR3 extends over 11 amino acids. Per the germline V gene, CDR1 is MDHEN and CDR2 is SYDVKM. CDR3 residues: CASSFRQPQHF. CDR3 DNA sequence: TGTGCCAGCAGTTTCCGTCAGCCCCAGCATTTT.

A few counts support this clonotype. The J gene is TRBJ2-5, the V gene TRBV9; D might be TRBD1 or TRBD2, each matching 6 bases. The J call is uncertain, as TRBJ2-7 better fits the DNA end. Per the germline V gene, CDR1 is SGDLS and CDR2 is YYNGEE. The length of the CDR3 is 13 residues. DNA of the CDR3: TGTGCCAGCGGGGGGCCAGGGATAGGCGAGCAGTACTTC. Protein: CASGGPGIGEQYF.

This clonotype has a handful of counts. The V call is TRBV6-1, the J call TRBJ2-7; D is unresolved. Trimming took off 6 bases at V and 3 bases at J, with 15 bases between the two ends. CDR1 and CDR2 (germline): MNHNS, SASEGT. This CDR3 contains 14 residues. The CDR3 sequence is CASRSTPSDYEQYF. The CDR3 DNA reads TGTGCCAGCAGGTCCACACCCTCTGACTACGAGCAGTACTTC.

The chain has TRBV6-2 or TRBV6-3 and TRBJ2-4; 8 bases match TRBD1. CDR1 is MNHEY and CDR2 is SVGEGT in the germline V gene. The CDR3 sequence is 14 residues long. The ends lost 7 bases at V and 7 bases at J; junction bases unmatched: 9. CDR3 nucleotides: TGTGCCAGCACACGGGCAGGGGGCGAGAACATTCAGTACTTC. Protein: CASTRAGGENIQYF.

The chain recombines TRBV16 with TRBJ2-7, with D possibly matching TRBD1 (5 bases). This CDR3 has 15 amino acids. With 2 bases removed from V and 4 bases from J, the gap between germline ends came to 15 bases. The germline V gene encodes CDR1 KGHSY and CDR2 FQNENV. CDR3 bases: TGTGCCAGCAGCCAAACAAGCGACAGCACATACGAGCAGTACTTC. Translating gives CASSQTSDSTYEQYF.

The rearrangement joins TRBV7-9 to TRBJ1-1; a possible D gene is TRBD1 (5 bases). CDR1 SEHNR and CDR2 FQNEAQ come from the germline V gene (reference sequence). CDR3 length equals 13 residues. Trimming stripped 8 bases from V and 3 bases from J, with 13 bases between. CDR3 nucleotides: TGTGCCAGCGGTTTTGAGGGGTACACTGAAGCTTTCTTT. As protein: CASGFEGYTEAFF.

This clonotype occurred a few times. The rearrangement joins TRBV18 to TRBJ2-1; no clear D. This CDR3 is 13 amino acids long. V lost 0 bases and J 6 bases, leaving 6 bases between the germline ends. From germline, CDR1 is KGHSH and CDR2 LQKENI. The CDR3 is CASSPPGSNEQFF. The DNA of the CDR3 is TGTGCCAGCTCACCACCGGGCTCCAATGAGCAGTTCTTC.

This clonotype was counted once. The V and J genes are TRBV20-1 and TRBJ2-5, with 12 bases identical to TRBD2. CDR3 length: 18 amino acids. Germline lookup yields CDR1 DFQATT and CDR2 SNEGSKA (reference sequence). Germline trimming cut 5 bases from V and 2 bases from J; bases unmatched to any gene: 15. The CDR3, as DNA: TGCAGTGCTTCTCGTCGAGATGGACTAGCGGGGACACAAGAGACCCAGTACTTC. Translated: CSASRRDGLAGTQETQYF.

The gene calls are TRBV14 and TRBJ2-1; 9 bases are shared with TRBD1. With V trimmed by 4 bases and J by 2 bases, 6 bases remained unmatched. The length of the CDR3 is 16 residues. CDR1 and CDR2 from the germline V gene are SGHDN and FVKESK. The DNA for the CDR3 is TGTGCCAGCAGCCTCCGACAGGGGGTAGCCTACAATGAGCAGTTCTTC. Amino acids: CASSLRQGVAYNEQFF.

Of note for this clonotype: At one boundary the junction diverges from the germline segment, which might be a read error. The genes are TRBV28 and TRBJ1-5, with 8 bases identical to TRBD1. CDR1 and CDR2 (germline): MDHEN, SYDVKM. The CDR3 is made up of 17 amino acids. The CDR3 region is CASSGLHRTGPNQPQHF. The CDR3 DNA reads as TGCGCCAGCAGTGGTCTTCATAGGACAGGGCCTAATCAGCCCCAGCATTTT.

V usage is TRBV7-9 and J usage is TRBJ2-3, with 11 positions matching TRBD2. Germline trimming cut 5 bases from V and 2 bases from J; bases unmatched to any gene: 6. CDR1 and CDR2 (germline): SEHNR, FQNEAQ (reference sequence). The length of the CDR3 is 16 residues. DNA of the CDR3: TGTGCCAGCAGCCGAAGACTAGCGGGGCCCACAGATACGCAGTATTTT. This codes for CASSRRLAGPTDTQYF.

The sample holds a few counts of this clonotype. This rearrangement joins TRBV20-1 to TRBJ2-1, with D possibly TRBD2 on 6 matching bases. Between the trimmed V and J ends, which lost 7 bases and 7 bases, there was a span of 11 bases. The CDR3 has 11 residues. Germline CDR1 and CDR2: DFQATT and SNEGSKA (reference sequence). CDR3 sequence reads: CSVSGVNEQFF. CDR3 DNA: TGCAGTGTTAGCGGTGTTAATGAGCAGTTCTTC.

The rearrangement uses TRBV27 and TRBJ2-3, with TRBD2 as a possible D gene (5 bases). V was trimmed by 6 bases and J by 4 bases, leaving 14 bases between them. This CDR3 is built from 14 residues. The germline V gene has CDR1 MNHEY and CDR2 SMNVEV (reference sequence). The CDR3 region is CASSLLGESDTQYF. Written as DNA, the CDR3 is TGTGCCAGCAGCCTCCTCGGGGAGTCAGATACGCAGTATTTT.

This clonotype was seen only a few times. V and J are TRBV27 and TRBJ2-1; D might be TRBD2 (6 bases). Looked up from germline, CDR1 is MNHEY and CDR2 is SMNVEV (reference sequence). V was shortened by 5 bases and J by 0 bases, with 14 bases between the two germline ends. The CDR3 is 16 residues long. The CDR3 region is CASSLGGKSSYNEQFF. The CDR3 coding sequence is TGTGCCAGCAGTCTTGGCGGGAAAAGCTCCTACAATGAGCAGTTCTTC.

The table lists this clonotype with a few counts. The rearrangement joins TRBV6-1 to TRBJ1-2; D perhaps matches TRBD1 (5 bases). Germline CDR1 and CDR2: MNHNS and SASEGT. The CDR3 is 13 residues long. V gave up 8 bases and J gave up 9 bases, with 19 bases separating them. The CDR3 region is CASVGEEQYRYTF. The CDR3, as DNA: TGTGCCAGCGTGGGGGAAGAACAGTATCGCTACACCTTC.

The J gene is TRBJ2-3, the V gene TRBV25-1; 8 bases fit TRBD1. CDR1 and CDR2 from the germline V gene are MGHDK and SYGVNS. This CDR3 is built from 16 residues. V lost 3 bases to trimming and J lost 5 bases; unmatched junction nucleotides: 10. The CDR3 nucleotides are TGTGCCAGCAGTGACCCCACAGGGGGTTCTAAAGATACGCAGTATTTT. It yields the protein CASSDPTGGSKDTQYF.

The V and J genes are TRBV4-1 and TRBJ2-5; possible D gene TRBD1, 5 bases. The better agreement between TRBJ2-1 and the DNA end casts doubt on the J call. This CDR3 spans 14 amino acids. Germline V gene lookup returns CDR1 MGHRA and CDR2 YSYEKL. The chain's CDR3 is CASSQKDNQETQFF. In DNA, the CDR3 is TGCGCCAGCAGCCAAAAGGACAACCAAGAGACCCAGTTCTTC.

CDR3: CASSLRGADEQFF. As DNA, the CDR3 is TGTGCCAGCAGTCTGAGGGGCGCGGATGAGCAGTTCTTC. The rearrangement links TRBV28 to TRBJ2-1; D could derive from TRBD1 or TRBD2 (5 bases each). CDR1 and CDR2 from the germline V gene are MDHEN and SYDVKM. This CDR3 is built from 13 residues. The V end lost 5 bases, the J end lost 8 bases, and 13 bases lay between the germline ends.

CDR3 amino acids: CSAEGPNSYNEQFF. As DNA, the CDR3 is TGCAGCGCCGAAGGGCCAAACTCCTACAATGAGCAGTTCTTC. The chain employs TRBV29-1 and TRBJ2-1; D gene unclear. The ends were cut back, 7 bases at V and 0 bases at J, with 13 bases in the middle. Germline V CDR1 and CDR2: SQVTM, ANQGSEA. This CDR3 has 14 residues.

The chain employs TRBV20-1 and TRBJ2-4; 13 nucleotides line up with TRBD2. The CDR3 spans 12 residues. Germline V gene data show CDR1 as DFQATT and CDR2 as SNEGSKA (reference sequence). Trimming removed 6 bases from V and 13 bases from J; junction bases left unmatched: 6. The CDR3 loop reads CSAEGLAGKQYF. The CDR3 DNA reads as TGCAGTGCCGAGGGACTAGCGGGGAAGCAGTACTTC.

This chain uses TRBV7-6 with TRBJ2-1; D remains ambiguous. The CDR3 covers 15 residues. CDR1 and CDR2 (germline): SGHVS, FNYEAQ. Trimming stripped 0 bases from V and 5 bases from J, with 11 bases between. The CDR3 DNA reads TGTGCCAGCAGCTTAGCTTGGGCTAGAGACAATGAGCAGTTCTTC. Translation gives CASSLAWARDNEQFF.

This sequence joins TRBV7-9 and TRBJ2-4; D unclear. V was trimmed by 5 bases and J by 1 base, leaving 15 bases between them. Germline V lookup: CDR1 SEHNR, CDR2 FQNEAQ (reference sequence). CDR3 length: 16 residues. CDR3 sequence (DNA): TGTGCCAGCAGCCTCACATTCGGTTTTGCCAAAAACATTCAGTACTTC. Encoded protein: CASSLTFGFAKNIQYF.